This TCR beta chain was recorded in a study of shared clonotypes between healthy human individuals. As for the study in general: Each donor's CD8 memory used one plate, CD8 naive two, each CD4 subset three. Study-level results: Since donors were few, the genetic and exposure-history diversity represented was limited.

Naive CD8 cells comprised CD45RO-negative, CCR7-positively selected cells, excluding terminally differentiated effector memory CD45RA+ cells. Among the donors, all were Caucasian adults who lived in Nashville, Tennessee. The DNA input per sorted-subset replicate PCR was 200 ng, corresponding to 25,000 to 30,000 T cell genomes. Using immunoSEQ multiplex PCR, the repertoire was profiled, and TCRdb retains in-frame clones only, with some absent. Here the sample spans just over 2,000,000 clones, roughly 94% being singletons. The CDR3 runs to 14 residues. V was cut by 6 bases and J by 2 bases, with 12 bases left in between. CDR1 and CDR2 from the germline V gene are WNHNN and SYGVQD (reference sequence). A word on this clone: Its cognate antigen is unknown.

The TCR was taken from a man between 18 and 29 years old in good health. Sequencing input: naive CD8+ T cells sorted from blood. The rearrangement uses TRBV10-1 and TRBJ2-3; possible D gene TRBD2, 6 bases. The CDR3 DNA is TGCGCCAGCAGCCAGGGAGGCAACACAGATACGCAGTATTTT. Translating gives CASSQGGNTDTQYF.